A selection of T cell receptor beta chains follows, all from one sample in a study of blood T cells in healthy people across ages. TCRdb analysed the 5' RACE reads with MiXCR anew, one entry per CDR3 protein. The sample lists about a million distinct CDR3 sequences; roughly 43% were seen once. Specimen: blood. These receptors all stem from a man aged 25-40 years in good health. Both conserved end residues are part of each CDR3. The order of the fields is V gene, clone size, J gene, D gene, CDR3 protein, CDR3 DNA. D genes are given only for firm matches. Part of the rows lack a size; the others show once, few, many or a class for expanded clones.

v_call: TRBV7-2
clone_size: few
j_call: TRBJ2-6
d_call: NA
cdr3_aa: CASSLVRVSGANVLTF
cdr3_nt: TGTGCCAGCAGCTTAGTTCGGGTCTCTGGGGCCAACGTCCTGACTTTC

v_call: TRBV7-2
clone_size: NA
j_call: TRBJ2-1
d_call: NA
cdr3_aa: CASSLGGIGLIPTPTFF
cdr3_nt: TGTGCCAGCAGCTTAGGTGGGATAGGCCTTATCCCTACCCCTACGTTCTTC

v_call: TRBV7-3
clone_size: few
j_call: TRBJ2-2
d_call: NA
cdr3_aa: CASSLKMTGLTTGELFF
cdr3_nt: TGTGCCAGCAGCTTAAAAATGACCGGCCTAACGACCGGGGAGCTGTTTTTT

v_call: TRBV4-3
clone_size: NA
j_call: TRBJ2-1
d_call: NA
cdr3_aa: CASSQDRPGPYNEQFF
cdr3_nt: TGCGCCAGCAGCCAAGATCGGCCGGGGCCCTACAATGAGCAGTTCTTC

v_call: TRBV4-1
clone_size: few
j_call: TRBJ2-3
d_call: NA
cdr3_aa: CASSQDGGAGTDTQYF
cdr3_nt: TGCGCCAGCAGCCAAGATGGGGGGGCCGGCACAGATACGCAGTATTTT

v_call: TRBV3-1
clone_size: many
j_call: TRBJ2-7
d_call: NA
cdr3_aa: CASRGSYEQYF
cdr3_nt: TGTGCCAGCCGAGGCTCCTACGAGCAGTACTTC

v_call: TRBV5-1
clone_size: NA
j_call: TRBJ2-3
d_call: TRBD1
cdr3_aa: CASSSQGAASPDTQYF
cdr3_nt: TGCGCCAGCAGCTCCCAGGGGGCCGCTTCCCCAGATACGCAGTATTTT

v_call: TRBV20-1
clone_size: few
j_call: TRBJ2-1
d_call: NA
cdr3_aa: CSVTRRSGTNEQFF
cdr3_nt: TGCAGTGTCACGCGCCGATCTGGAACGAATGAGCAGTTCTTC

v_call: TRBV20-1
clone_size: NA
j_call: TRBJ2-7
d_call: TRBD2
cdr3_aa: CSAGTSGTFSYEQYF
cdr3_nt: TGCAGTGCCGGGACTAGCGGGACCTTCTCCTACGAGCAGTACTTC

v_call: TRBV4-2
clone_size: few
j_call: TRBJ2-5
d_call: NA
cdr3_aa: CASSQEILRQETQYF
cdr3_nt: TGTGCCAGCAGCCAAGAAATACTCCGACAAGAGACCCAGTACTTC

v_call: TRBV7-9
clone_size: NA
j_call: TRBJ2-7
d_call: TRBD2
cdr3_aa: CASSPYDSGDYEQYF
cdr3_nt: TGTGCCAGCAGCCCTTATGATAGCGGGGACTACGAGCAGTACTTC

v_call: TRBV19
clone_size: few
j_call: TRBJ2-5
d_call: TRBD2
cdr3_aa: CASSPPSGGQETQYF
cdr3_nt: TGTGCCAGTAGTCCCCCCAGCGGGGGACAAGAGACCCAGTACTTC

v_call: TRBV6-5
clone_size: NA
j_call: TRBJ1-5
d_call: NA
cdr3_aa: CASSQRQSGNQPQHF
cdr3_nt: TGTGCCAGCAGTCAAAGACAGAGCGGCAATCAGCCCCAGCATTTT

v_call: TRBV5-1
clone_size: many
j_call: TRBJ1-2
d_call: NA
cdr3_aa: CASSLDGDYGYTF
cdr3_nt: TGCGCCAGCAGCTTGGACGGGGACTATGGCTACACCTTC

v_call: TRBV20-1
clone_size: few
j_call: TRBJ2-2
d_call: TRBD1
cdr3_aa: CSARDPGQGSPTGELFF
cdr3_nt: TGCAGTGCTAGAGATCCCGGACAGGGGTCCCCTACCGGGGAGCTGTTTTTT

v_call: TRBV7-2
clone_size: few
j_call: TRBJ1-6
d_call: NA
cdr3_aa: CASSLVRGPLHF
cdr3_nt: TGTGCCAGCAGCTTAGTCCGTGGACCCCTCCACTTT

v_call: TRBV4-1
clone_size: few
j_call: TRBJ2-5
d_call: TRBD1
cdr3_aa: CASSQEVTGGMQTQYF
cdr3_nt: TGCGCCAGCAGCCAAGAAGTGACAGGGGGCATGCAGACCCAGTACTTC

v_call: TRBV7-9
clone_size: NA
j_call: TRBJ2-5
d_call: TRBD1
cdr3_aa: CASSPSTGGWETQYF
cdr3_nt: TGTGCCAGCAGCCCGAGTACAGGGGGCTGGGAGACCCAGTACTTC

v_call: TRBV9
clone_size: NA
j_call: TRBJ2-7
d_call: NA
cdr3_aa: CASSAGSRGASYNEQYF
cdr3_nt: TGTGCCAGCAGCGCGGGGTCCCGGGGGGCATCCTACAATGAGCAGTACTTC

v_call: TRBV3-1
clone_size: NA
j_call: TRBJ2-1
d_call: NA
cdr3_aa: CASSQEGIANYNEQFF
cdr3_nt: TGTGCCAGCAGCCAAGAGGGGATAGCGAACTACAATGAGCAGTTCTTC

v_call: TRBV20-1
clone_size: NA
j_call: TRBJ2-7
d_call: TRBD2
cdr3_aa: CSARDQGRGVGEQYF
cdr3_nt: TGCAGTGCTAGAGATCAGGGACGGGGGGTGGGTGAGCAGTACTTC

v_call: TRBV4-1
clone_size: NA
j_call: TRBJ2-5
d_call: TRBD2
cdr3_aa: CASSPSGTSGGETQYF
cdr3_nt: TGCGCCAGCAGCCCTTCTGGGACTAGCGGTGGGGAGACCCAGTACTTC

v_call: TRBV2
clone_size: NA
j_call: TRBJ1-5
d_call: NA
cdr3_aa: CASRGDSNQPQHF
cdr3_nt: TGTGCCAGCAGAGGAGATAGCAATCAGCCCCAGCATTTT

v_call: TRBV4-2
clone_size: once
j_call: TRBJ2-5
d_call: NA
cdr3_aa: CASGQDLGKETQYF
cdr3_nt: TGTGCCAGCGGCCAAGATCTAGGGAAAGAGACCCAGTACTTC

v_call: TRBV27
clone_size: NA
j_call: TRBJ1-1
d_call: NA
cdr3_aa: CASSPAGLRDTEAFF
cdr3_nt: TGTGCCAGCAGTCCGGCGGGGCTAAGGGACACTGAAGCTTTCTTT

v_call: TRBV5-1
clone_size: few
j_call: TRBJ1-2
d_call: NA
cdr3_aa: CASSLPGQGTKDGYTF
cdr3_nt: TGCGCCAGCAGCTTGCCGGGGCAGGGCACAAAGGATGGCTACACCTTC

v_call: TRBV4-1
clone_size: NA
j_call: TRBJ2-3
d_call: NA
cdr3_aa: CASSQAAADTQYF
cdr3_nt: TGCGCCAGCAGCCAAGCCGCGGCAGATACGCAGTATTTT

v_call: TRBV29-1
clone_size: few
j_call: TRBJ2-7
d_call: NA
cdr3_aa: CSVVPGPYEQYF
cdr3_nt: TGCAGCGTTGTACCAGGTCCCTACGAGCAGTACTTC

v_call: TRBV28
clone_size: NA
j_call: TRBJ1-1
d_call: NA
cdr3_aa: CASSFWGNTEAFF
cdr3_nt: TGTGCCAGCAGTTTTTGGGGGAACACTGAAGCTTTCTTT

v_call: TRBV5-1
clone_size: few
j_call: TRBJ2-7
d_call: NA
cdr3_aa: CASSLEFGQGQYF
cdr3_nt: TGCGCCAGCAGCTTGGAATTCGGGCAGGGACAGTACTTC

v_call: TRBV6-6
clone_size: NA
j_call: TRBJ1-2
d_call: NA
cdr3_aa: CASSYSTGTYGYTF
cdr3_nt: TGTGCCAGCAGTTACTCGACGGGGACCTATGGCTACACCTTC

v_call: TRBV20-1
clone_size: once
j_call: TRBJ2-1
d_call: NA
cdr3_aa: CSARRRGRGSYNEQFF
cdr3_nt: TGCAGTGCTAGAAGGCGGGGGAGGGGGTCCTACAATGAGCAGTTCTTC

v_call: TRBV5-1
clone_size: NA
j_call: TRBJ2-7
d_call: NA
cdr3_aa: CASSLSGRYEQYF
cdr3_nt: TGCGCCAGCAGCCTTAGTGGTCGGTACGAGCAGTACTTC

v_call: TRBV11-2
clone_size: NA
j_call: TRBJ2-4
d_call: NA
cdr3_aa: CASSLAPGVENSQYF
cdr3_nt: TGTGCCAGCAGCTTAGCGCCGGGAGTCGAGAACAGTCAGTACTTC

v_call: TRBV12-3/TRBV12-4
clone_size: once
j_call: TRBJ2-5
d_call: TRBD2
cdr3_aa: CALRGASGGEETQYF
cdr3_nt: TGTGCCCTCCGTGGCGCTAGCGGGGGAGAAGAGACCCAGTACTTC

v_call: TRBV15
clone_size: NA
j_call: TRBJ1-4
d_call: TRBD1
cdr3_aa: CATTGTAATNEKLFF
cdr3_nt: TGTGCCACCACCGGGACAGCAGCAACTAATGAAAAACTGTTTTTT

v_call: TRBV4-1
clone_size: many
j_call: TRBJ2-5
d_call: NA
cdr3_aa: CASSLDREETQYF
cdr3_nt: TGTGCCAGCAGCTTAGATCGAGAAGAGACCCAGTACTTC

v_call: TRBV3-1
clone_size: few
j_call: TRBJ2-5
d_call: TRBD2
cdr3_aa: CASSQAGTSGSGTQYF
cdr3_nt: TGTGCCAGCAGCCAAGCCGGGACTAGCGGCAGTGGGACCCAGTACTTC

v_call: TRBV18
clone_size: few
j_call: TRBJ2-1
d_call: NA
cdr3_aa: CASSLDYYNEQFF
cdr3_nt: TGTGCCAGCTCACTCGACTATTACAATGAGCAGTTCTTC

v_call: TRBV12-3/TRBV12-4
clone_size: few
j_call: TRBJ1-2
d_call: TRBD1
cdr3_aa: CASSWAWDSDDGYTF
cdr3_nt: TGTGCCAGCAGTTGGGCTTGGGACAGTGACGATGGCTACACCTTC

v_call: TRBV29-1
clone_size: NA
j_call: TRBJ2-1
d_call: NA
cdr3_aa: CSVEAHYNEQFF
cdr3_nt: TGCAGCGTTGAAGCGCACTACAATGAGCAGTTCTTC

v_call: TRBV29-1
clone_size: once
j_call: TRBJ2-1
d_call: TRBD1
cdr3_aa: CSGRDRGNYNEQFF
cdr3_nt: TGCAGCGGTCGGGACAGGGGGAATTACAATGAGCAGTTCTTC

v_call: TRBV28
clone_size: few
j_call: TRBJ2-1
d_call: TRBD2
cdr3_aa: CASSWRLALYNEQFF
cdr3_nt: TGTGCCAGCAGTTGGCGACTAGCCCTGTACAATGAGCAGTTCTTC

v_call: TRBV4-1
clone_size: few
j_call: TRBJ2-7
d_call: NA
cdr3_aa: CASSLTVHYEQYF
cdr3_nt: TGCGCCAGCAGCTTGACAGTCCACTACGAGCAGTACTTC

v_call: TRBV12-3/TRBV12-4
clone_size: few
j_call: TRBJ2-6
d_call: TRBD1
cdr3_aa: CASSEGQAGANVLTF
cdr3_nt: TGTGCCAGCAGCGAGGGACAGGCTGGGGCCAACGTCCTGACTTTC

v_call: TRBV28
clone_size: few
j_call: TRBJ2-5
d_call: TRBD2
cdr3_aa: CASSLAGGLETQYF
cdr3_nt: TGTGCCAGCAGTTTAGCGGGGGGGCTAGAGACCCAGTACTTC

v_call: TRBV29-1
clone_size: NA
j_call: TRBJ1-2
d_call: NA
cdr3_aa: CSVVEGGYGYTF
cdr3_nt: TGCAGCGTTGTAGAGGGTGGCTATGGCTACACCTTC

v_call: TRBV4-1
clone_size: NA
j_call: TRBJ2-7
d_call: TRBD2
cdr3_aa: CASSQVGLAGGQEQYF
cdr3_nt: TGCGCCAGCAGCCAAGTCGGTCTAGCGGGGGGGCAGGAGCAGTACTTC